The clone carrying this T cell receptor beta chain was seen a handful of times. Antigen unknown. Germline-derived CDR1 and CDR2 are MNHEY and SMNVEV (reference sequence). The J segment lost 8 bases and the V segment lost 6 bases, leaving 6 bases of the junction unmatched. CDR3 length: 12 amino acids. The data derive from a study of OX40 agonist ivuxolimab in advanced cancers. Study-level results: Dosing at 0.1 to 3.0 mg/kg was accompanied by clonal expansion of CD4+ and CD8+ blood T cells by week 6.

The protocol was immunoSEQ multiplex PCR, while the TCRdb copy is restricted to in-frame clones and leaves out a portion. This table has tens of thousands of clones, 75% to 90% appearing once. The chain couples TRBV27 to TRBJ1-2; 7 positions agree with TRBD1. The TCR originated in an adult with an advanced solid tumor such as melanoma, head and neck, liver or kidney cancer. The starting material was CD4+ or CD8+ T cells sorted from blood, obtained in a trial of the OX40 agonist ivuxolimab. CDR3 amino acids: CASSRTGRGYTF. CDR3 nucleotide sequence: TGTGCCAGCAGCCGGACAGGCCGGGGCTACACCTTC.